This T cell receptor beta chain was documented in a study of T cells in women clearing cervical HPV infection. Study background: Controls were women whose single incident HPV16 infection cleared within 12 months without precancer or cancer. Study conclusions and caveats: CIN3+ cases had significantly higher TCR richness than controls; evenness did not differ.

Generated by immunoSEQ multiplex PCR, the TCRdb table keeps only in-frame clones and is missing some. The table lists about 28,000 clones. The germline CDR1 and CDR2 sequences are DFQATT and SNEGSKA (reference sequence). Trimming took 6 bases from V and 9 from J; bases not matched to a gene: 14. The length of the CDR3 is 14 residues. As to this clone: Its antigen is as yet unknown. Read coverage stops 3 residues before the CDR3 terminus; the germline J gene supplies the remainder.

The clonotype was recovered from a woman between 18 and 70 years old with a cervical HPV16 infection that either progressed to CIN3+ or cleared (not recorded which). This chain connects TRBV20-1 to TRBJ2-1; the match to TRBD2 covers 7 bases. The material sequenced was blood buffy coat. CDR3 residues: CSAPQAGVYGEQFF. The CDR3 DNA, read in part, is TGCAGTGCCCCCCAGGCGGGAGTGTATGGTGAG.